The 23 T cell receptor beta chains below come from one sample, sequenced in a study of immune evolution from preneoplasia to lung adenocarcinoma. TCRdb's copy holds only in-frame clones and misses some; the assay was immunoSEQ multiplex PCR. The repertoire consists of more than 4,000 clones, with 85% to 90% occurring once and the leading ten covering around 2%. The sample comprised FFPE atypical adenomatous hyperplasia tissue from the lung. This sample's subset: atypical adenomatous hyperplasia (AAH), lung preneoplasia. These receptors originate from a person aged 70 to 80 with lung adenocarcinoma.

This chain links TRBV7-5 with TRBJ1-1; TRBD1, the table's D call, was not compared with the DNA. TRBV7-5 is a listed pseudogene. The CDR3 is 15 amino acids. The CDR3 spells CASSLRTGGITEAFF. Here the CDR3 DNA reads TGTGCCAGCAGCTTACGGACAGGGGGGATCACTGAAGCTTTCTTT.

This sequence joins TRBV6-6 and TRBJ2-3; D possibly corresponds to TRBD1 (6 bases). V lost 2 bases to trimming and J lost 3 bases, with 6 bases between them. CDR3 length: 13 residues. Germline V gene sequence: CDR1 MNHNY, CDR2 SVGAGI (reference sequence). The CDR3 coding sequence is TGTGCCAGCAGTTACCAGGGGACAGATACGCAGTATTTT. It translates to CASSYQGTDTQYF.

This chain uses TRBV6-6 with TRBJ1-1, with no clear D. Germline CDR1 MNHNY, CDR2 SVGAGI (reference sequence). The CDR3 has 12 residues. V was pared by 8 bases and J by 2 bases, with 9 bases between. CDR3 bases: TGTGCCAGCGTCGGCCGTAACACTGAAGCTTTCTTT. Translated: CASVGRNTEAFF.

Here the CDR3 reads CAIRTSGDTQYF. CDR3 nucleotides: TGTGCCATCCGGACTAGCGGAGATACGCAGTATTTT. The chain couples TRBV10-3 to TRBJ2-3; 10 bases map to TRBD2. This CDR3 spans 12 amino acids. Germline loops: CDR1 ENHRY, CDR2 SYGVKD. Trimming cost V 8 bases and J 5 bases; bases outside gene matches: 1.

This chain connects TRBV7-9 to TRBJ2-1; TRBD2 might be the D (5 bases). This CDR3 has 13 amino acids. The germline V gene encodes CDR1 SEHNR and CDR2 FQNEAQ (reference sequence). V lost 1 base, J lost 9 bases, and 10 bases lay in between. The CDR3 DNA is TGTGCCAGCAGCTTAGGATCCAGCGGTGAGCAGTTCTTC. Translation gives CASSLGSSGEQFF.

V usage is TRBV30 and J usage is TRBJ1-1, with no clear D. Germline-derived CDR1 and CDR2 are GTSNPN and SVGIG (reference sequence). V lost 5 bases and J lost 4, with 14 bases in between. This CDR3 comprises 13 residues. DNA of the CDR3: TGTGCCTGGGATCTCGGGCCGAGCACTGAAGCTTTCTTT. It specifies CAWDLGPSTEAFF.

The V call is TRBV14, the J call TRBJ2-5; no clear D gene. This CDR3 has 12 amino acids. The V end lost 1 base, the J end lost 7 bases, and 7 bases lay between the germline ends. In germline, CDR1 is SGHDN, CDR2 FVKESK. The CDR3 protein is CASSQGLWTQYF. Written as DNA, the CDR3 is TGTGCCAGCAGCCAAGGCCTTTGGACCCAGTACTTC.

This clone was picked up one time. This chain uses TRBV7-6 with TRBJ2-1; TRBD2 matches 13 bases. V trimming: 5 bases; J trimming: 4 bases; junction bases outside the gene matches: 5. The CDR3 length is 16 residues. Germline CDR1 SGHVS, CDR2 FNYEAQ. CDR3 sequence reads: CASSPGTSGIYNEQFF. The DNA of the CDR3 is TGTGCCAGCAGCCCCGGGACTAGCGGGATTTACAATGAGCAGTTCTTC.

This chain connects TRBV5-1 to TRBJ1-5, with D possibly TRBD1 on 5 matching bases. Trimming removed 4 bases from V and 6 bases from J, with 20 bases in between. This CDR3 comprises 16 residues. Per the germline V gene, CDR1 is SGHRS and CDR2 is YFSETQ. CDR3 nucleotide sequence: TGCGCCAGCAGCCCCTCCGGGACGGAGCCCGGTCAGCCCCAGCATTTT. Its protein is CASSPSGTEPGQPQHF.

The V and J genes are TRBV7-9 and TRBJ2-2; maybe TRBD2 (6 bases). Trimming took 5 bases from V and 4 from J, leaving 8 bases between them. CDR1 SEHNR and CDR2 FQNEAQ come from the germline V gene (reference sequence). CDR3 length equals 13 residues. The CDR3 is CASSGGSTGELFF. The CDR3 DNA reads TGTGCCAGCAGCGGGGGGAGCACCGGGGAGCTGTTTTTT.

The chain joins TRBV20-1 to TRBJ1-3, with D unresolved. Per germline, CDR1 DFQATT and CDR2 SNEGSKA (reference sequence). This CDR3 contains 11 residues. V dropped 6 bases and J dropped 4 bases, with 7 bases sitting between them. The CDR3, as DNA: TGCAGTGCGGATAGGGGAAACACCATATATTTT. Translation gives CSADRGNTIYF.

The DNA of the CDR3 is TGTGCCAGCAGCTTAGGAGGAGGCCAATCCGGGGAGCTGTTTTTT. Amino acids: CASSLGGGQSGELFF. The rearrangement joins TRBV7-9 to TRBJ2-2, with a tentative D call TRBD2 (5 bases). Germline-derived CDR1 and CDR2 are SEHNR and FQNEAQ (reference sequence). Trimming took 1 base from V and 6 from J, leaving 12 bases between them. The CDR3 contains 15 residues.

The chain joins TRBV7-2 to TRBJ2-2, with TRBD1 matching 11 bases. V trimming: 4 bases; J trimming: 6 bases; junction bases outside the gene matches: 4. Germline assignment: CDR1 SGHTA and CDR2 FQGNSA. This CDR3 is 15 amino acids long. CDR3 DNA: TGTGCCAGCAGCTATAGGGACAGGGGGTCCGGGGAGCTGTTTTTT. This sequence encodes CASSYRDRGSGELFF.

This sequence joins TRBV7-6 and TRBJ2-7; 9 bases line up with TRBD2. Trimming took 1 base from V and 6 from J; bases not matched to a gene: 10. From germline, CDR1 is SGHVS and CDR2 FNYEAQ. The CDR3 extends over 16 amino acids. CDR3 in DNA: TGTGCCAGCAGCTTAGAACGCGCGGGAGGGCCGGGCGAGCAGTACTTC. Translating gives CASSLERAGGPGEQYF.

In nucleotides, the CDR3 is TGCGCCAGCAGATCCGGGACAGGGGGGGAAAAACTGTTTTTT. Translation: CASRSGTGGEKLFF. This chain uses TRBV5-1 with TRBJ1-4, with 11 bases lining up with TRBD1. Germline CDR1 SGHRS, CDR2 YFSETQ. V shed 5 bases and J 8 bases; nucleotides not matched to a gene: 5. This CDR3 is built from 14 residues.

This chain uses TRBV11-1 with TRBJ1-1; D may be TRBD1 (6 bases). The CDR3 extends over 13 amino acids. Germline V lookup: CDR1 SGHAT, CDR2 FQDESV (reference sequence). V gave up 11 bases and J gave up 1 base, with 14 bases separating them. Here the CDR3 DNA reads TGTGCCGTTTTGGCAGGGGCGAACACTGAAGCTTTCTTT. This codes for CAVLAGANTEAFF.

This CDR3 reads CASSAFGTSGSTDTQYF. Written as DNA, the CDR3 is TGTGCCAGCAGCGCCTTCGGGACTAGCGGAAGCACAGATACGCAGTATTTT. The chain has TRBV7-2 and TRBJ2-3; 11 bases agree with TRBD2. Germline-derived CDR1 and CDR2 are SGHTA and FQGNSA. This CDR3 is built from 17 residues. The ends lost 5 bases at V and 0 bases at J; junction bases unmatched: 7.

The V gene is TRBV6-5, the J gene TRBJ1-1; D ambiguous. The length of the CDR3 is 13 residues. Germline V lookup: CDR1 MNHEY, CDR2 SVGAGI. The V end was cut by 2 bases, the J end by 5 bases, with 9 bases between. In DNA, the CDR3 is TGTGCCAGCAGTTACAAGGGTAAGACTGAAGCTTTCTTT. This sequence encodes CASSYKGKTEAFF.

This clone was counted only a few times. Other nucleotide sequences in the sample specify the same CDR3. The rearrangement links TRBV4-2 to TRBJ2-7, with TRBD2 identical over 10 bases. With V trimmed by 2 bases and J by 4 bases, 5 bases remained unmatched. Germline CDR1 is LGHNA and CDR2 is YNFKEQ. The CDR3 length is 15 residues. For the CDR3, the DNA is TGTGCCAGCAGCCAACAACTAGCGGGATTTTACGAGCAGTACTTC. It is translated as CASSQQLAGFYEQYF.

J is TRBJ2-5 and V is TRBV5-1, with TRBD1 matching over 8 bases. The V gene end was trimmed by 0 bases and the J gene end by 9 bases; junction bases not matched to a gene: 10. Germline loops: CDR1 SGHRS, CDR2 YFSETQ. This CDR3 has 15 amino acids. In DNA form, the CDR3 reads TGCGCCAGCAGCTTGGTCCAGACAGGGGTGAGTGCCCAGTACTTC. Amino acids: CASSLVQTGVSAQYF.

The chain's CDR3 is CASRLPDRGWYEQYF. Written as DNA, the CDR3 is TGTGCAAGTCGCTTACCAGACAGGGGGTGGTACGAGCAGTACTTC. V gene TRBV12-2 combines with J gene TRBJ2-7; the table's D call of TRBD1 was not tested on the DNA. TRBV12-2 is classified as a pseudogene. This CDR3 region has 15 residues.

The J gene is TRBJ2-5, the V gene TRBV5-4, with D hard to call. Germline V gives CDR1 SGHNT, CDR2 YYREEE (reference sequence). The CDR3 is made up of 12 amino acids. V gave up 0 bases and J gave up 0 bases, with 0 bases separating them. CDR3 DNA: TGTGCCAGCAGCTTGGACCAAGAGACCCAGTACTTC. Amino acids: CASSLDQETQYF.

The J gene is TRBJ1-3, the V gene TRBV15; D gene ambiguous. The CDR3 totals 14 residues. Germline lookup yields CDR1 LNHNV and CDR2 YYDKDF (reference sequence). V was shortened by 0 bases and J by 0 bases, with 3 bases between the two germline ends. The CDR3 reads CATSRELSGNTIYF. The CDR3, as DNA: TGTGCCACCAGCAGAGAACTCTCTGGAAACACCATATATTTT.